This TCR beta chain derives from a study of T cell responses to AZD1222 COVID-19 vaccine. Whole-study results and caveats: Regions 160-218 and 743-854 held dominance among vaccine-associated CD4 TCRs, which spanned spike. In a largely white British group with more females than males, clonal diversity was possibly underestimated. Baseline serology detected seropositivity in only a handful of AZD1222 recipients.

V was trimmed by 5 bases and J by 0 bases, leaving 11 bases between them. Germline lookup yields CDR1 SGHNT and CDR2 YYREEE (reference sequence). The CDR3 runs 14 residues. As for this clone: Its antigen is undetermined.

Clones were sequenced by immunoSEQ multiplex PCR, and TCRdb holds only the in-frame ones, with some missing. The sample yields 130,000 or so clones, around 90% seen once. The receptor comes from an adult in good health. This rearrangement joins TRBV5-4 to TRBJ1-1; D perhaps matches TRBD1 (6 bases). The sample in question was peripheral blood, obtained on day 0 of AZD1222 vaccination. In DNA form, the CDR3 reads TGTGCCAGCAGACTTACAGGGATGAACACTGAAGCTTTCTTT. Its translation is CASRLTGMNTEAFF.